This is a list of T cell receptor beta chains from one sample in a study of T-cell reconstitution after alpha-beta-depleted transplantation in children. TCRdb itself ran the PCR reads through MiXCR, one entry per CDR3 protein. This sample has about 92,000 distinct CDR3 sequences, with more than 9% found just once. Specimen: PBMCs from the stem cell graft donor, collected from the stem cell graft. These receptors were collected from a human donor who donated a stem cell graft to a child with inherited bone marrow failure. Each CDR3 is given with its conserved first and last residue. A D gene is named only where the DNA matches it firmly. For some rows the clone size is stated as once, few or many, or as a class when expanded; others skip it.

d_call	v_call	j_call	cdr3_length	clone_size	cdr3_aa	cdr3_nt
.	TRBV10-3	TRBJ2-3	14	many	CAISDILSTDTQYF	TGTGCCATCAGTGATATCTTAAGCACAGATACGCAGTATTTT
.	TRBV7-2	TRBJ2-1	15	many	CASSLAGVVYNEQFF	TGTGCCAGCAGCTTAGCGGGAGTGGTTTACAATGAGCAGTTCTTC
TRBD1	TRBV29-1	TRBJ2-6	17	many	CSVVWTGGRSGANVLTF	TGCAGCGTTGTTTGGACAGGGGGTCGCTCTGGGGCCAACGTCCTGACTTTC
TRBD1	TRBV29-1	TRBJ2-7	15	few	CSVQRAGTGGGEQYF	TGCAGCGTTCAAAGGGCCGGGACAGGGGGGGGCGAGCAGTACTTC
TRBD2	TRBV5-1	TRBJ2-1	14	many	CASSPRTREDEQFF	TGCGCCAGCAGCCCCCGGACTAGGGAGGATGAGCAGTTCTTC
.	TRBV6-5	TRBJ2-3	13	many	CAIRAVQGDTQYF	TGTGCCATCCGGGCCGTTCAAGGCGATACGCAGTATTTT
TRBD1	TRBV27	TRBJ1-2	14	many	CATAPGQGAAGYTF	TGTGCCACCGCTCCGGGACAGGGGGCCGCTGGCTACACCTTC
.	TRBV7-2	TRBJ1-2	14	many	CASSLRVRSYGYTF	TGTGCCAGCAGCTTGAGGGTTCGATCCTATGGCTACACCTTC
TRBD2	TRBV4-3	TRBJ2-1	17	many	CASSQGIIGGGTNEQFF	TGCGCCAGCAGCCAAGGCATAATCGGCGGGGGGACGAATGAGCAGTTCTTC
.	TRBV12-3/TRBV12-4	TRBJ1-2	12	.	CASSLPGSGYTF	TGTGCCAGCAGTTTGCCAGGGAGTGGCTACACCTTC
.	TRBV19	TRBJ1-1	14	few	CASSIDLGYTEAFF	TGTGCCAGTAGTATAGATCTGGGGTACACTGAAGCTTTCTTT
TRBD2	TRBV7-9	TRBJ2-3	16	many	CASSLVTSGGQITQYF	TGTGCCAGCAGCTTGGTGACTAGCGGGGGACAAATCACGCAGTATTTT
.	TRBV7-9	TRBJ2-2	20	.	CASSAGMRPNPNKNTGELFF	TGTGCCAGCAGCGCGGGTATGCGCCCCAACCCGAACAAGAACACCGGGGAGCTGTTTTTT
TRBD2	TRBV5-5	TRBJ2-3	18	few	CASSFRASGIVSTDTQYF	TGTGCCAGCAGCTTCAGAGCTAGCGGGATTGTGAGCACAGATACGCAGTATTTT
TRBD1	TRBV4-1	TRBJ1-1	14	many	CASSRPGGRTEAFF	TGCGCCAGCAGCCGCCCAGGGGGGAGGACTGAAGCTTTCTTT
.	TRBV5-1	TRBJ2-7	14	many	CASSLTGPTYEQYF	TGCGCCAGCAGCTTAACGGGCCCTACCTACGAGCAGTACTTC
TRBD1	TRBV28	TRBJ2-7	13	.	CANARTGRGEQYF	TGTGCCAACGCCAGGACAGGTAGAGGCGAGCAGTACTTC
TRBD1	TRBV29-1	TRBJ2-7	15	many	CSVESRDSSSYEQYF	TGCAGCGTTGAAAGCCGGGACAGCAGCTCCTACGAGCAGTACTTC
TRBD2	TRBV27	TRBJ2-1	13	many	CATLAGPYNEQFF	TGTGCCACCTTAGCGGGCCCTTACAATGAGCAGTTCTTC
.	TRBV19	TRBJ1-5	15	many	CASSIGAREGQPQHF	TGTGCCAGTAGTATAGGCGCCAGGGAAGGTCAGCCCCAGCATTTT